This T cell receptor beta chain comes out of a study of blood T cell repertoires in COVID-19. Study background: Samples came from the United States, Italy and Spain, spanning acute and convalescent COVID-19. The cDNA or gDNA used as material had been derived from T cells, B-cell-depleted T cells, or PBMCs.

This clone occurred once. In the original workflow: It was from reference gene primer amplification that nucleated cell counts were estimated. TCRdb's copy holds only in-frame clones and misses some; the assay was immunoSEQ multiplex PCR. V and J calls and clone size are those listed in that table; D and trimming were worked out from the DNA. The sample has 97,000 or so clones; around 87% are singletons. CDR1 SGHRS and CDR2 YFSETQ come from the germline V gene. This CDR3 is built from 18 residues. Trimming shortened V by 4 bases and J by 4 bases, and 21 bases separated the two germline ends. This chain joins TRBV5-1 and TRBJ2-6; possibly TRBD1 for D (7 bases). The receptor's source is a man aged 45-60 years with active or convalescent COVID-19. Sequencing was done on a sample of peripheral blood. The CDR3: CASSGGTDTSLGANVLTF. The CDR3 region has the DNA TGCGCCAGCAGCGGCGGGACAGATACCTCTCTGGGGGCCAACGTCCTGACTTTC. Full variable domain (rest looked up from reference TRBV5-1 and TRBJ2-6): KAGVTQTPRYLIKTRGQQVTLSCSPISGHRSVSWYQQTPGQGLQFLFEYFSETQRNKGNFPGRFSGRQFSNSRSEMNVSTLELGDSALYLCASSGGTDTSLGANVLTFGAGSRLTVL.